Listed below are T cell receptor beta chains from one sample, sequenced in a study of blood T cells in healthy people across ages. TCRdb itself ran the 5' RACE reads through MiXCR, one entry per CDR3 protein. The sample comprises about 780,000 distinct CDR3 sequences, around 50% of which are singletons, and 15% to 20% rests with the top ten. Sequencing was carried out using blood. The source is a man older than 75 in good health. CDR3s include the opening cysteine and the closing phenylalanine or tryptophan. A D gene is named only where the DNA matches it firmly. A clone size is listed for some rows: how often the clone was seen (once, few, many), or a class if it is expanded.

J | V | D | size | DNA | CDR3
TRBJ2-7 | TRBV4-1 | . | many | TGCGCCAGCAGCCAGCCCACGGCAGGGCTCGAGCAGTACTTC | CASSQPTAGLEQYF
TRBJ2-7 | TRBV12-3/TRBV12-4 | . | few | TGTGCCAGCAGTCGGACCGCGAACTACGAGCAGTACTTC | CASSRTANYEQYF
TRBJ2-1 | TRBV20-1 | . | . | TGCAGTGCCCTGGGGCAATGCAATGAGCAGTTCTTC | CSALGQCNEQFF
TRBJ1-4 | TRBV18 | . | . | TGTGCCAGCTCACACCACAGAGCAGGAGATGAAAAACTGTTTTTT | CASSHHRAGDEKLFF
TRBJ2-7 | TRBV10-3 | . | . | TGTGCCATCAAGGGCATGCCATCCTACGAGCAGTACTTC | CAIKGMPSYEQYF
TRBJ1-5 | TRBV20-1 | TRBD1 | . | TGCAGTGCTAGAGTCACGACAGGGGCGCCCCAGCATTTT | CSARVTTGAPQHF
TRBJ2-1 | TRBV30 | . | . | TGTGCCTGGAACCGGGGAAATGAGCAGTTCTTC | CAWNRGNEQFF
TRBJ2-5 | TRBV5-8 | . | few | TGTGCCAGCCAGGGTGACCAAGAGACCCAGTACTTC | CASQGDQETQYF
TRBJ1-2 | TRBV5-1 | TRBD1 | . | TGCGCCAGCAGCTTGGAGGGGGCGACAGGGTCGAAAGGCTACACCTTC | CASSLEGATGSKGYTF
TRBJ2-1 | TRBV12-3/TRBV12-4 | . | many | TGTGCCAGCAGTCAGCCTTTGGGGCGGGGAAATGAGCAGTTCTTC | CASSQPLGRGNEQFF
TRBJ2-7 | TRBV27 | TRBD2 | . | TGTGCCAGCAGTAGAGCGGGAGGGCCCCACGAGCAGTACTTC | CASSRAGGPHEQYF
TRBJ2-5 | TRBV28 | . | few | TGTGCCAGCAGTTCCCCGGGCGGGGGCAAAGAGACCCAGTACTTT | CASSSPGGGKETQYF
TRBJ2-1 | TRBV20-1 | . | . | TGCAATGCTGCCCCGGGGCTGCGGGCCTACAATGAGCAGTTCTTC | CNAAPGLRAYNEQFF
TRBJ1-4 | TRBV4-2 | TRBD1 | . | TGTGCCAGCAGCCAATTGACAGGGCGAGAAGAAAAACTGTTTTTT | CASSQLTGREEKLFF
TRBJ2-5 | TRBV10-3 | . | . | TGTGCCATCAGTGAGTCGACGGAAGTAGAGACCCAGTACTTC | CAISESTEVETQYF
TRBJ2-7 | TRBV12-3/TRBV12-4 | . | . | TGTGCCAGCAGCAATACCCGCTACGAGCAGTACTTC | CASSNTRYEQYF
TRBJ2-1 | TRBV7-2 | TRBD2 | many | TGTGCCAGCAGCTTCACTAGCGGGCCGTACAATGAGCAGTTCTTC | CASSFTSGPYNEQFF
TRBJ1-4 | TRBV20-1 | . | . | TGCAGTGCTAGAGATGGAGGGCCTCGGAGAACTAATGAAAAACTGTTTTTT | CSARDGGPRRTNEKLFF
TRBJ2-7 | TRBV12-3/TRBV12-4 | TRBD2 | . | TGTGCCAGCAGTCCCACTAGCGGGAGGGCTTTACGGGAGCAGTACTTC | CASSPTSGRALREQYF
TRBJ2-7 | TRBV20-1 | TRBD2 | . | TGCAGTGCTAGGGCTAGCGGGAGCTCCTACAATGAGCAGTACTTC | CSARASGSSYNEQYF
TRBJ2-2 | TRBV5-1 | . | . | TGCGCCAGCAGCTTGTATCCCGGAATGAACACCGGGGAGCTGTTTTTT | CASSLYPGMNTGELFF
TRBJ1-2 | TRBV7-2 | . | . | TGTGCCAGCAGCCCTGGAATTCTAGGAGGCTACACCTTC | CASSPGILGGYTF
TRBJ1-1 | TRBV7-2 | TRBD1 | . | TGTGCCAGCAGCTACCGACAGGGGTGGACTGAAGCTTTCTTT | CASSYRQGWTEAFF
TRBJ1-2 | TRBV7-2 | . | . | TGTGCCAGCAGCTTCCTACCGACGAACTACGGCTACACCTTC | CASSFLPTNYGYTF
TRBJ2-3 | TRBV20-1 | TRBD2 | . | TGCAGTGCTGGAAGGACTAGCAGTAGCACAGATACGCAGTATTTT | CSAGRTSSSTDTQYF
TRBJ2-3 | TRBV20-1 | . | many | TGCAGTGTCCTGCGGGACGGCACAGATACGCAGTATTTT | CSVLRDGTDTQYF
TRBJ1-1 | TRBV5-1 | TRBD1 | . | TGCGCCAGCAGCTGGGGACAGGGGGCGAGGAACACTGAAGCTTTCTTT | CASSWGQGARNTEAFF
TRBJ2-2 | TRBV3-1 | TRBD2 | . | TGTGCCAGCAGCCCAGCGCGGGAGACCGGGGAGCTGTTTTTT | CASSPARETGELFF
TRBJ2-1 | TRBV7-9 | . | once | TGTGCTAGCAGCTTACGCTACGGGGCCTACAATGAGCAGTTCTTC | CASSLRYGAYNEQFF
TRBJ2-7 | TRBV6-1 | TRBD2 | . | TGTGCCAGCAGTGTGGGCTCTAGCGGGACGAGTTACGAGCAGTACTTC | CASSVGSSGTSYEQYF
TRBJ2-7 | TRBV6-1 | . | few | TGTGCCAGCAGTGATGGGCAGGACCCCTTTTACGAGCAGTACTTC | CASSDGQDPFYEQYF
TRBJ1-2 | TRBV6-1 | . | . | TGTGCCAGCAACCGTGACAGGTCGTGGGATGGCTACACCTTC | CASNRDRSWDGYTF
TRBJ2-7 | TRBV10-3 | TRBD2 | . | TGTGCCATCAGTGAAAGGGGGGTAGGGACTAGCATCATCGAGCAGTACTTC | CAISERGVGTSIIEQYF
TRBJ1-5 | TRBV12-3/TRBV12-4 | . | . | TGTGCCAGCAGCGGTTGGGGGGATCAGCCCCAGCATTTT | CASSGWGDQPQHF
TRBJ2-1 | TRBV29-1 | . | . | TGCAGCGTTGAAGGGGGCGGCCGTGAGCAGTTCTTC | CSVEGGGREQFF
TRBJ2-1 | TRBV12-3/TRBV12-4 | TRBD1 | few | TGTGCCAGCAGTGCCGGGACAGGTTCTGTCAATGAGCAGTTCTTC | CASSAGTGSVNEQFF
TRBJ1-2 | TRBV7-2 | . | . | TGTGCCAGCAGCAACGAGTTGCGTTCCTATGGCTACACCTTC | CASSNELRSYGYTF
TRBJ1-5 | TRBV20-1 | . | once | TGCAGTGCGGGTGCAGATAACAATCAGCCCCAGCATTTT | CSAGADNNQPQHF
TRBJ2-3 | TRBV13 | TRBD2 | once | TGTGCCAGCAGCAATACCGGACTAGCGGGAGATTTGGGTACGCAGTATTTT | CASSNTGLAGDLGTQYF
TRBJ2-5 | TRBV7-6 | . | few | TGTGCCAGCAGCTTAGGGAGTATCCAAGAGACCCAGTACTTC | CASSLGSIQETQYF
TRBJ2-1 | TRBV29-1 | . | few | TGCAGCGTTGAGCCGTCCACCACCTACAATGAGCAGTTCTTC | CSVEPSTTYNEQFF
TRBJ1-2 | TRBV5-1 | TRBD1 | . | TGCGCCAGCAGTAGGGACAGCGAGAACTATGGCTACACCTTC | CASSRDSENYGYTF
TRBJ2-1 | TRBV20-1 | TRBD2 | . | TGCAGTGCTAGACCCAGCGGGAGACACTCCAATGAGCAGTTCTTC | CSARPSGRHSNEQFF
TRBJ2-1 | TRBV24-1 | . | few | TGTGCCACCTGCGGGCGCCGCGGCAATGAGCAGTTCTTC | CATCGRRGNEQFF
TRBJ1-6 | TRBV25-1 | TRBD1 | . | TGTGCCAGCAGTGATCCGACAGGGAGTAATTCACCCCTCCACTTT | CASSDPTGSNSPLHF
TRBJ2-3 | TRBV7-9 | . | few | TGTGCCAGCAGCATGAACCTGGAGACGCAGTATTTT | CASSMNLETQYF
TRBJ2-6 | TRBV11-3 | . | . | TGTGCCAGCAGCTACCGGACGGTTAACTCTGGGGCCAACGTCCTGACTTTC | CASSYRTVNSGANVLTF
TRBJ2-7 | TRBV27 | . | . | TGTGCCAGCAGTTACCGGGGGGCAGAGTACGAGCAGTACTTC | CASSYRGAEYEQYF
TRBJ1-2 | TRBV6-5 | . | . | TGTGCCAGCAGTCGGCCTGGAGATGGCTACACCTTC | CASSRPGDGYTF
TRBJ2-6 | TRBV5-1 | . | . | TGCGCCAGCAGCTTGAGGGGGGACGACGTCCTGACTTTC | CASSLRGDDVLTF
TRBJ2-1 | TRBV20-1 | . | many | TGCAGTGCCCATGGACGGGAGATTCAACGAGGAGTAGGCAATGAGCAGTTCTTC | CSAHGREIQRGVGNEQFF
TRBJ2-6 | TRBV20-1 | TRBD1 | many | TGCAGTGCTAGTGACAGGGGGGCTGGGGCCAACGTCCTGACTTTC | CSASDRGAGANVLTF
TRBJ1-3 | TRBV12-3/TRBV12-4 | . | few | TGTGCCAGCAGTTCTTACAGGGGAAACACCATATATTTT | CASSSYRGNTIYF
TRBJ2-7 | TRBV27 | TRBD1 | . | TGTGCCAGCAGTTTTCTCCTCGGGACAGGGAACTACGAGCAGTACTTC | CASSFLLGTGNYEQYF
TRBJ2-3 | TRBV20-1 | TRBD2 | . | TGCAGTGCTATTCGACTAGCGGGTTGGACAGATACGCAGTATTTT | CSAIRLAGWTDTQYF
TRBJ1-4 | TRBV20-1 | . | few | TGCAGTGCTAGAGAGAATGGGTTGGGGGAAAAACTGTTTTTT | CSARENGLGEKLFF
TRBJ2-7 | TRBV20-1 | . | few | TGCAGTGCCCTTGGGTGGGGCGAGCAGTACTTC | CSALGWGEQYF
TRBJ1-1 | TRBV7-9 | . | . | TGTGCCAGCATCTTGATCCAGAACACTGAAGCTTTCTTT | CASILIQNTEAFF
TRBJ1-2 | TRBV3-1 | . | . | TGTGCCAGCAGCCATAGGGACTTGTTCTATGGCTACACCTTC | CASSHRDLFYGYTF